The T cell receptor beta chain described here comes from a study of CD8 T cells in Susac syndrome. Points from the study as a whole: The study acknowledged a relatively small number of individuals in its TCR sequencing and HLA analysis.

Trimming left V 3 bases short and J 7 bases short, with 12 bases between. Germline CDR1 SGHAT, CDR2 FQNNGV. This CDR3 region has 14 residues. Those who served as multiple sclerosis controls were treatment-naive patients with stable or active relapsing-remitting disease. Random-hexamer reverse transcription was applied to roughly 0.5 to 1 ug RNA. The CDR3 of TCR beta was amplified by immunoSEQ multiplex PCR across 54 Vbeta and 13 Jbeta. TCRdb fed the immunoSEQ multiplex PCR reads into MiXCR, producing one record per CDR3 protein. In the table there are some 300,000 distinct CDR3 sequences, 75% to 90% of which are singletons. A note on this clonotype: Its antigen remains unidentified.

Sequencing used CD8+ T cells from PBMCs. The rearrangement uses TRBV11-2 and TRBJ2-2, with unresolved D. This receptor was identified in a human donor with multiple sclerosis. CDR3 DNA sequence: TGTGCCAGCAGCTTGGTCGTAGATCTCGGGGAGCTGTTTTTT. Encoded protein: CASSLVVDLGELFF.